This section outlines one T cell receptor beta chain sequence together with its context. Antigen specificity is unknown. This sample is part of a study of cytomegalovirus exposure and HLA in healthy donors. Study-level points and caveats: In presence/absence analyses, roughly uniform sequencing depth across donors was assumed.

Germline-derived CDR1 and CDR2 are SGHTA and FQGNSA. The CDR3 is made up of 15 amino acids. Germline trimming cut 4 bases from V and 3 bases from J; bases unmatched to any gene: 3. PCR involved 60 Vbeta and 13 Jbeta primers. The protocol was immunoSEQ multiplex PCR, while the TCRdb copy is restricted to in-frame clones and leaves out a portion. The table lists 150,000 to 200,000 clones, around 83% of them singletons. The receptor was derived from a man aged 45-60 years in good health and CMV-seropositive. Sequencing used PBMCs. V is TRBV7-2 and J is TRBJ2-1, with 10 bases aligning to TRBD2. The DNA of the CDR3 is TGTGCCAGCAGCTCCGGGACTAGCGACTACAATGAGCAGTTCTTC. It yields the protein CASSSGTSDYNEQFF.